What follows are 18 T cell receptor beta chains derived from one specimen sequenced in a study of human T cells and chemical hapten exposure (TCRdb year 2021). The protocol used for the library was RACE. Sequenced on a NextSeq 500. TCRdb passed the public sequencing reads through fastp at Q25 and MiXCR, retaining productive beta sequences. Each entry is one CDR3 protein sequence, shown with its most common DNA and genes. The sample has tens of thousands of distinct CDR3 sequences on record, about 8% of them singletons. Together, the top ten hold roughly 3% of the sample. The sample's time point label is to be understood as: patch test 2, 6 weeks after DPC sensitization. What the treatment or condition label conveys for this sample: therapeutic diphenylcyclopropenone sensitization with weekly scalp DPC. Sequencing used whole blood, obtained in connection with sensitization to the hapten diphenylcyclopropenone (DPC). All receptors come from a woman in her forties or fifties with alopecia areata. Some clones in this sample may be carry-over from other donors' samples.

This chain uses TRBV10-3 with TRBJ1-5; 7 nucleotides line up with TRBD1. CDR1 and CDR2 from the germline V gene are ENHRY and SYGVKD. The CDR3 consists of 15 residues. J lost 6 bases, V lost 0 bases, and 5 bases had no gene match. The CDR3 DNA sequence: TGTGCCATCAGTGAGTCGGGGCAGGGGGGTCAGCCCCAGCATTTT. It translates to CAISESGQGGQPQHF.

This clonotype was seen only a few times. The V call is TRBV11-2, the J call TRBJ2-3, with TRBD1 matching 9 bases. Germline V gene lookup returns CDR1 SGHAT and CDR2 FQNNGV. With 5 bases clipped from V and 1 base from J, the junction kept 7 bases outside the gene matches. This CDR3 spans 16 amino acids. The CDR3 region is CASSAGTGRGTDTQYF. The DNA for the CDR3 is TGTGCCAGCAGCGCGGGGACAGGGAGAGGCACAGATACGCAGTATTTT.

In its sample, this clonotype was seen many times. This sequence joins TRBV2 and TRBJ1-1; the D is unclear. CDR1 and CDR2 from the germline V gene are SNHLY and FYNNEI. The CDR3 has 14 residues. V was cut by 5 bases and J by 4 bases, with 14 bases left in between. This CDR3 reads CASSSRNMPTEAFF. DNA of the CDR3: TGTGCCAGCAGTTCCAGGAACATGCCCACTGAAGCTTTCTTT.

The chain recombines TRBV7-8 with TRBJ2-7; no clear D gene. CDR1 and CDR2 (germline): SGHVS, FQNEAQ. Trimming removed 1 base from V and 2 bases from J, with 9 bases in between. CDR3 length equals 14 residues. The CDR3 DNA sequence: TGTGCCAGCAGCTTAGGACCGGTTGCCTACGAGCAGTACTTC. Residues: CASSLGPVAYEQYF.

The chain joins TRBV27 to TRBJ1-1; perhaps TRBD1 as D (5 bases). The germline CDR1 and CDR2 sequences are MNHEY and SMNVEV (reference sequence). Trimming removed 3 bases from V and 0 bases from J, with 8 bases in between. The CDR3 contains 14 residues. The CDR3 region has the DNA TGTGCCAGCAGTTTTACAGGATTGAACACTGAAGCTTTCTTT. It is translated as CASSFTGLNTEAFF.

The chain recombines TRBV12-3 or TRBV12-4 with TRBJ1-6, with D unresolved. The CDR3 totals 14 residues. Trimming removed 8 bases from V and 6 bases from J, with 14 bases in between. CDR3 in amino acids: CASGPGNGNSPLHF. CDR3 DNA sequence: TGTGCCAGCGGTCCGGGGAACGGTAATTCACCCCTCCACTTT.

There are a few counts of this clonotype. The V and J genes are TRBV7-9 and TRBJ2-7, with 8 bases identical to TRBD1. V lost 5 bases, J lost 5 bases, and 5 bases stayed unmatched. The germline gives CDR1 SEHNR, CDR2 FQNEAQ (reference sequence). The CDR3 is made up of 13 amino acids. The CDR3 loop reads CASSRTGFNEQYF. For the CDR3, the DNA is TGTGCCAGCAGCAGGACAGGGTTTAACGAGCAGTACTTC.

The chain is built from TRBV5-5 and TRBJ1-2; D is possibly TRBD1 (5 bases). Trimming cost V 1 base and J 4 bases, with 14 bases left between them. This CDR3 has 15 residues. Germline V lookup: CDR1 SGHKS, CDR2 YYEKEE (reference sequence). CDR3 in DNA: TGTGCCAGCAGCTTGTTGGACATCCCACCCTATGGCTACACCTTC. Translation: CASSLLDIPPYGYTF.

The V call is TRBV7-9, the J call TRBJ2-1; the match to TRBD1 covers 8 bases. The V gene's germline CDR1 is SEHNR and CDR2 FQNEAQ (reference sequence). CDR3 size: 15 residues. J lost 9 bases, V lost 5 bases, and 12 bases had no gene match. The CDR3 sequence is CASSRLTGAIGEQFF. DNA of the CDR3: TGTGCCAGCAGCCGCCTGACAGGGGCTATCGGTGAGCAGTTCTTC.

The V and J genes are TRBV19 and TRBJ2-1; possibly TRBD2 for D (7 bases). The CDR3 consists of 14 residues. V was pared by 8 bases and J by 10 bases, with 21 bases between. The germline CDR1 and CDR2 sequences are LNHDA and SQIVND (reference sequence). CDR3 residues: CASSWRGPFKEQFF. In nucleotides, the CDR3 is TGTGCCAGTTCTTGGCGGGGGCCCTTCAAGGAGCAGTTCTTC.

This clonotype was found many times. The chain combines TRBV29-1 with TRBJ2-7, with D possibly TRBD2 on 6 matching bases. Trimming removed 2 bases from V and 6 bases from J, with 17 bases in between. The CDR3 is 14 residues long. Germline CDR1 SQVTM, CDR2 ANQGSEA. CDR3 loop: CSVESGRRGGEQYF. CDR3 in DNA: TGCAGCGTTGAAAGTGGGCGGAGGGGAGGCGAGCAGTACTTC.

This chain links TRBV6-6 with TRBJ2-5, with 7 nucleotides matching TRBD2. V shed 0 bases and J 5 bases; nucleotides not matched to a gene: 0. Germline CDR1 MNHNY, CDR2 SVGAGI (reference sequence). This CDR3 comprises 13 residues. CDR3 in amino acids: CASSYSGGETQYF. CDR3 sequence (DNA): TGTGCCAGCAGTTACTCGGGGGGGGAGACCCAGTACTTC.

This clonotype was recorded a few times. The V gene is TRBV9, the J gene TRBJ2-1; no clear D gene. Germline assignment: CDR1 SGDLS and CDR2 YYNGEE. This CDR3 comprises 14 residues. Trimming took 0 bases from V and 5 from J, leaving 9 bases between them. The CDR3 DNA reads TGTGCCAGCAGCGTAGGGACGATAGACAATGAGCAGTTCTTC. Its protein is CASSVGTIDNEQFF.

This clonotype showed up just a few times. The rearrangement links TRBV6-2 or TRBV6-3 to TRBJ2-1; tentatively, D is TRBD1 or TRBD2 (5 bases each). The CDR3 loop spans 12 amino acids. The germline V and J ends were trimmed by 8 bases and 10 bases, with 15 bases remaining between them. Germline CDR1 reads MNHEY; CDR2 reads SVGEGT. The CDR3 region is CASQDGTVEQFF. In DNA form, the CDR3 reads TGTGCCAGCCAAGATGGGACCGTAGAGCAGTTCTTC.

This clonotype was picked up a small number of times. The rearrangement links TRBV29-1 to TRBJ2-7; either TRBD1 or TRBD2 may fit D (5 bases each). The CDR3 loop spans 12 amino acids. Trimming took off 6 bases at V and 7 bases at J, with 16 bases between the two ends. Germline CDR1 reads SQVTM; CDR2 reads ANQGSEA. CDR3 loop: CSVGTLLEEQYF. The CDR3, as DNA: TGCAGCGTGGGGACGCTCCTAGAGGAGCAGTACTTC.

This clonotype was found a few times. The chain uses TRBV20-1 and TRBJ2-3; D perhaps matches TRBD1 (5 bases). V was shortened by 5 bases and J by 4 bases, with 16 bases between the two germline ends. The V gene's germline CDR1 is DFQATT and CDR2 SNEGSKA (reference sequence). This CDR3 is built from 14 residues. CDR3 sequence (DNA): TGCAGTGCTTTGGGGCCAGTGGGCCCAGATACGCAGTATTTT. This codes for CSALGPVGPDTQYF.

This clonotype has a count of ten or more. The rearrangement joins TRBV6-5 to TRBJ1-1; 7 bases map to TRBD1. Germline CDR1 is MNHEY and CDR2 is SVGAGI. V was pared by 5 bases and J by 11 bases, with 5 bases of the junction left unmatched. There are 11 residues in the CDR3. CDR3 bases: TGTGCCAGCAGTCCAGGGGGTGACGCTTTCTTT. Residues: CASSPGGDAFF.

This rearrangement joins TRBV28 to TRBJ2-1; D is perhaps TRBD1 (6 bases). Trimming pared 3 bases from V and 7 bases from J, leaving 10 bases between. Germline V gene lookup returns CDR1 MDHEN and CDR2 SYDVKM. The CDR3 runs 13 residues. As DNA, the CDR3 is TGTGCCAGCAGTTTGTGGGGGACAAATGAGCAGTTCTTC. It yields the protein CASSLWGTNEQFF.